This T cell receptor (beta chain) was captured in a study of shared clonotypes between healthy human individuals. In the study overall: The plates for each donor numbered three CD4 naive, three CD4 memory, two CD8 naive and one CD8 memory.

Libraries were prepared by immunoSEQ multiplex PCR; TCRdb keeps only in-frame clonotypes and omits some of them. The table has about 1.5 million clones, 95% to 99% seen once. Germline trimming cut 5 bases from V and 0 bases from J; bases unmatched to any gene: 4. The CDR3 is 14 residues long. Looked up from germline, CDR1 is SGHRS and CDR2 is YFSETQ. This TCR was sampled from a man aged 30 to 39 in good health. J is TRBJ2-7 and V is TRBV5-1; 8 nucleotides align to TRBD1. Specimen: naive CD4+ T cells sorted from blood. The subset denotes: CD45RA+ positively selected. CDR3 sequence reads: CASRETGGSYEQYF. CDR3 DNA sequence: TGCGCCAGCAGAGAAACAGGGGGCTCCTACGAGCAGTACTTC.